Presented here are 17 T cell receptor beta chains from one specimen sequenced in a study of cytomegalovirus exposure and HLA in healthy donors. The study ran its PCR with 60 Vbeta and 13 Jbeta primers. Generated by immunoSEQ multiplex PCR, the TCRdb table keeps only in-frame clones and is missing some. The sample lists 64,000 or so clones; approximately 70% were seen once. What was sequenced was PBMCs. The receptors derive from a woman between 45 and 65 years old in good health and CMV-seropositive.

This chain links TRBV5-1 with TRBJ2-4; unclear D gene. CDR1 is SGHRS, CDR2 YFSETQ, per germline. This CDR3 is 19 amino acids long. Between the trimmed V and J ends, which lost 4 bases and 7 bases, there was a span of 30 bases. Here the CDR3 reads CASSKSAATMAPRSNIQYF. DNA of the CDR3: TGCGCCAGCAGCAAATCGGCCGCCACCATGGCCCCTAGGTCGAACATTCAGTACTTC.

J is TRBJ2-3 and V is TRBV5-1; TRBD1 is a possible D gene (6 bases). CDR3 length equals 14 residues. V lost 0 bases and J 5 bases, leaving 10 bases between the germline ends. From germline, CDR1 is SGHRS and CDR2 YFSETQ. This chain's CDR3 is CASSLDRVIDTQYF. The CDR3 nucleotides read TGCGCCAGCAGCTTGGACAGGGTCATAGATACGCAGTATTTT. Supplemented by reference TRBV5-1 and TRBJ2-3, the full variable domain reads KAGVTQTPRYLIKTRGQQVTLSCSPISGHRSVSWYQQTPGQGLQFLFEYFSETQRNKGNFPGRFSGRQFSNSRSEMNVSTLELGDSALYLCASSLDRVIDTQYFGPGTRLTVL.

The CDR3 loop reads CASTLNPGQYHEQYF. The CDR3 coding sequence is TGTGCCAGCACCCTGAACCCGGGACAGTACCACGAGCAGTACTTC. The chain employs TRBV7-2 and TRBJ2-7, with 7 positions matching TRBD1. J was trimmed by 5 bases and V by 7 bases; bases with no gene match: 14. The CDR3 covers 15 residues. Germline CDR1 SGHTA, CDR2 FQGNSA.

This sequence joins TRBV11-2 and TRBJ1-2; D might be TRBD1 (5 bases). Trimming removed 0 bases from V and 8 bases from J, with 10 bases in between. The V gene's germline CDR1 is SGHAT and CDR2 FQNNGV. This CDR3 comprises 13 residues. The CDR3 is CASSLDRRQGYTF. The CDR3 DNA is TGTGCCAGCAGCTTAGATCGGAGACAGGGCTACACCTTC.

This sequence joins TRBV4-2 and TRBJ1-5, with D perhaps TRBD1 (5 bases). V was clipped by 0 bases and J by 5 bases, with 20 bases between them. Germline CDR1 is LGHNA and CDR2 is YNFKEQ. The CDR3 is made up of 18 amino acids. The CDR3 region is CASSQDLAGGTSYQPQHF. CDR3 coding DNA: TGTGCCAGCAGCCAAGATCTTGCGGGGGGTACCTCCTATCAGCCCCAGCATTTT.

This clone was counted a few times. The rearrangement joins TRBV21-1 to TRBJ2-7; the table calls TRBD1, which could not be checked here. TRBV21-1 is tagged as a pseudogene. The CDR3 is 12 amino acids. In DNA, the CDR3 is TGTGCCAGCAGCAAAAACAACTACGAGCAGTACTTC. It yields the protein CASSKNNYEQYF.

The chain couples TRBV2 to TRBJ1-4; 7 bases fit TRBD1. This CDR3 is 15 amino acids long. Losses at the gene ends were 0 bases for V and 7 bases for J; bases not matched to a gene: 5. CDR1 and CDR2 from the germline V gene are SNHLY and FYNNEI. In DNA, the CDR3 is TGTGCCAGCAGTGAAGCCGGACAGGATGGTGAAAAACTGTTTTTT. This codes for CASSEAGQDGEKLFF.

The CDR3, as DNA: TGTGCCAGTAGTATAAGTGAGGGCGAGCAGTACTTC. Translated, it gives CASSISEGEQYF. The chain couples TRBV19 to TRBJ2-7; a possible D gene is TRBD2 (5 bases). Germline loops: CDR1 LNHDA, CDR2 SQIVND (reference sequence). The V gene lost 2 bases and the J gene lost 6 bases, with 8 bases spanning the gap. The CDR3 runs to 12 residues.

This sequence joins TRBV30 and TRBJ1-1; D gene uncertain. Trimming took 4 bases from V and 2 from J, leaving 5 bases between them. Germline CDR1 reads GTSNPN; CDR2 reads SVGIG (reference sequence). This CDR3 has 11 residues. CDR3 protein: CAWNINTEAFF. The CDR3 DNA reads TGTGCCTGGAATATAAACACTGAAGCTTTCTTT.

This clone was picked up a small number of times. The chain carries TRBV18 and TRBJ2-2, with 7 nucleotides matching TRBD1. CDR1 is KGHSH, CDR2 LQKENI, per germline. The CDR3 consists of 15 residues. V lost 3 bases to trimming and J lost 3 bases; unmatched junction nucleotides: 4. DNA of the CDR3: TGTGCCAGCTCACCCCGGGACAGTGACACCGGGGAGCTGTTTTTT. This sequence encodes CASSPRDSDTGELFF.

This chain joins TRBV16 and TRBJ1-1; TRBD1 matches at 7 bases. The V and J ends lost 2 bases and 12 bases, in that order; junction bases with no gene match: 12. CDR3 length: 14 amino acids. The germline V gene encodes CDR1 KGHSY and CDR2 FQNENV. CDR3 bases: TGTGCCAGCAGCCAAGGCCTTAGGGGGCTCGGAACTTTCTTT. This gives the protein CASSQGLRGLGTFF.

The chain recombines TRBV19 with TRBJ2-2; D is perhaps TRBD1 (6 bases). The CDR3 covers 15 residues. V lost 5 bases and J 3 bases, leaving 13 bases between the germline ends. Looked up from germline, CDR1 is LNHDA and CDR2 is SQIVND (reference sequence). The CDR3 region is CASSRPGQDTGELFF. CDR3 DNA: TGTGCCAGTAGTCGACCGGGACAAGACACCGGGGAGCTGTTTTTT.

Points on this clone: One end of the junction varies from germline; a read error may be responsible. The genes are TRBV5-1 and TRBJ2-2, with a tentative D call TRBD1 (6 bases). Germline V CDR1 and CDR2: SGHRS, YFSETQ. The CDR3 is made up of 15 amino acids. Here the CDR3 reads CVSSGGGENTGELFF. CDR3 sequence (DNA): TGCGTCAGCAGTGGGGGCGGAGAGAACACCGGGGAGCTGTTTTTT.

The chain couples TRBV13 to TRBJ1-2, with D possibly matching TRBD1 (6 bases). The CDR3 runs to 16 residues. Trimming cost V 5 bases and J 3 bases, with 19 bases left between them. The germline V gene has CDR1 PRHDT and CDR2 FYEKMQ (reference sequence). The CDR3 loop reads CASSHLGGGADYGYTF. The CDR3 DNA is TGTGCCAGCAGCCACCTCGGAGGGGGGGCCGACTATGGCTACACCTTC.

The chain recombines TRBV5-1 with TRBJ2-4; 9 bases are a match to TRBD1. CDR1 is SGHRS and CDR2 is YFSETQ in the germline V gene. The CDR3 spans 15 residues. J was trimmed by 7 bases and V by 0 bases; bases with no gene match: 5. The CDR3 spells CASSLGDREGNIQYF. CDR3 nucleotide sequence: TGCGCCAGCAGCTTGGGGGACAGGGAGGGGAACATTCAGTACTTC.

The chain recombines TRBV2 with TRBJ2-7; D ambiguous. Trimming removed 3 bases from V and 3 bases from J, with 3 bases in between. The CDR3 is 11 residues long. Germline lookup yields CDR1 SNHLY and CDR2 FYNNEI. CDR3 DNA: TGTGCCAGCAGTGACAACTACGAGCAGTACTTC. This codes for CASSDNYEQYF.

The V gene is TRBV12-5, the J gene TRBJ2-3, with 7 bases aligning to TRBD1. V gave up 3 bases and J gave up 2 bases; unmatched junction bases: 11. This CDR3 has 17 residues. CDR1 and CDR2 (germline): LGHNT, FRNRAP. The CDR3 nucleotides read TGTGCTAGTGGTTTATCCCCCGGGACAGATTACACAGATACGCAGTATTTT. This sequence encodes CASGLSPGTDYTDTQYF.